This is a list of T cell receptor beta chains from one sample in a study of CD8+CD57+ T cells in acquired aplastic anemia. Using its own MiXCR run on the reads, TCRdb lists one record per CDR3 protein. The sample has around 200,000 distinct CDR3 sequences; around 63% are singletons. The sample was sorted CD4+, CD8+, or CD8+CD57+ T cells (not recorded which) from PBMCs. The receptor source for this set is a human donor in good health. Both conserved end residues are part of each CDR3. D genes are given only for firm matches. A clone size is listed for some rows: how often the clone was seen (once, few, many), or a class if it is expanded.

clone_size j_call d_call v_call cdr3_nt cdr3_aa
. TRBJ1-5 . TRBV28 TGTGCCAGCAGTTTAGCTACAGTGTCGCCCCAGCATTTT CASSLATVSPQHF
once TRBJ1-1 TRBD1 TRBV19 TGTGCCAGTAGTTGGACAGGGGGGAGAGCTTTCTTT CASSWTGGRAFF
. TRBJ2-7 TRBD2 TRBV7-8 TGTGCCAACAGCTTAGCGAGTCTAGCGGGGGGCTACGAGCAGTACTTC CANSLASLAGGYEQYF
. TRBJ2-2 TRBD2 TRBV20-1 TGCAGTGCTCGGGACTACGACACCGGGGAGCGGTTTTTT CSARDYDTGERFF
once TRBJ2-7 TRBD2 TRBV20-1 TGCAGTGCTAGCGGGGGGGAATCCTACGAGCAGTACTTC CSASGGESYEQYF
. TRBJ1-1 . TRBV5-6 TGTGCCAGCAGCTTAGAGGGGGAAGCTTTCTTT CASSLEGEAFF
. TRBJ1-6 . TRBV25-1 TGTGCCAGCACCCGTACAGGGCTCAATTCACCCCTCCACTTT CASTRTGLNSPLHF
. TRBJ2-7 TRBD1 TRBV19 TGTGCCAGTAGTATAGGACAGGGAAAGCAGTACTTC CASSIGQGKQYF
few TRBJ2-7 TRBD2 TRBV15 TGTGCCACCAGCAGAGAGCGGACTAGCGGTGCCTACGAGCAGTACTTC CATSRERTSGAYEQYF
. TRBJ2-7 . TRBV7-6 TGTGCCAGCAGCTTCTGGGAGAGCTCCTACGAGCAGTACTTC CASSFWESSYEQYF
. TRBJ2-7 . TRBV6-5 TGTGCCAGCAGTTTAGCGGAGCCCGGCTCCTACGAGCAGTACTTC CASSLAEPGSYEQYF
. TRBJ1-2 . TRBV29-1 TGCAGCGTTGAAGCTAGGGATGGCTACACCTTC CSVEARDGYTF
. TRBJ1-1 . TRBV5-8 TGTGCCAGCAGCTTGTTATCCAGCGGGACTGAAGCTTTCTTT CASSLLSSGTEAFF
many TRBJ2-7 . TRBV11-2 TGTGCCAGCAGCTTAGGGCCAGGGGGGTCCTACGAGCAGTACTTC CASSLGPGGSYEQYF
many TRBJ2-1 . TRBV7-6 TGTGCCAGCAGCTCCTTAGCACACAATGAGCAGTTCTTC CASSSLAHNEQFF
once TRBJ2-2 . TRBV11-3 TGTGCCAGCAGCCAAGCTACGTGGGGCGGGGAGCTGTTTTTT CASSQATWGGELFF
. TRBJ2-7 . TRBV14 TGTGCCAGCAGCCAAGTGAGGAACGAGCAGTACTTC CASSQVRNEQYF
. TRBJ1-3 . TRBV10-2 TGCGCCAGCACCACAGGGTCATCCGCTGGAAACACCATATATTTT CASTTGSSAGNTIYF
few TRBJ1-1 . TRBV6-1 TGTGCCAGCAGTCAGAAGAACACTGAAGCTTTCTTT CASSQKNTEAFF
many TRBJ1-1 . TRBV7-2 TGTGCCAGCAGCTTTAATTTGGGGCCCCTTTCGAACACTGAAGCTTTCTTT CASSFNLGPLSNTEAFF
. TRBJ2-1 TRBD2 TRBV20-1 TGCAGTGCTACCAGCGGGGCAAGCTCCTACAATGAGCAGTTCTTC CSATSGASSYNEQFF
few TRBJ2-7 TRBD1 TRBV7-9 TGTGCCAGCAGCTCCGACAGGGGCTCCTACGAGCAGTACTTC CASSSDRGSYEQYF
. TRBJ1-1 TRBD1 TRBV7-2 TGTGCCAGCAGCTGGGGACAGACAGACACTGAAGCTTTCTTT CASSWGQTDTEAFF
. TRBJ2-7 . TRBV7-2 TGTGCCAGCAGTCCAGTTGGGGGGGCGAGGTGGCGGTACTTC CASSPVGGARWRYF
. TRBJ2-3 TRBD1 TRBV20-1 TGCAGCCACGAGCGGTCAGGGGGTACGCAGTATTTT CSHERSGGTQYF
once TRBJ2-1 . TRBV7-7 TGTGCTAAGCCGCGGGGACAGATCTACAATGAGCAGTTCTTC CAKPRGQIYNEQFF
many TRBJ2-1 . TRBV14 TGTGCCAGCAGCCAACTACAGGGACATGAGCAGTTCTTC CASSQLQGHEQFF
many TRBJ1-1 . TRBV6-2/TRBV6-3 TGTGCCAGCAGAACAGACAGGACAATCACTGAAGCTTTCTTT CASRTDRTITEAFF
few TRBJ2-7 TRBD1 TRBV4-1 TGCGCCAGCAGCGTCGACAGGGGGAGGCTCGAGCAGTACTTC CASSVDRGRLEQYF
. TRBJ1-2 . TRBV7-9 TGTGCCAGCAGCCTCGGACAGAATAATGGCTACACCTTC CASSLGQNNGYTF
. TRBJ1-5 . TRBV7-8 TGTGCCAGCACCATAGAGGGTTTCGGCAATCAGCCCCAGCATTTT CASTIEGFGNQPQHF
. TRBJ2-7 . TRBV19 TGTGCCAGCCAACAGGGACCTACCTCCTACGAGCAGTACTTC CASQQGPTSYEQYF
many TRBJ2-7 . TRBV5-6 TGTGCCAGCAGCTTGGAACTAGGGGTACTCGCCTACGAGCAGTACTTC CASSLELGVLAYEQYF
. TRBJ2-7 TRBD1 TRBV7-9 TGTGCCAGCGGCGCCCGACAGGGGAACTACGAGCAGTACTTC CASGARQGNYEQYF
many TRBJ2-4 TRBD1 TRBV29-1 TGCAGCGTGATGACAGGGACGGACATTCAGTACTTC CSVMTGTDIQYF
many TRBJ2-6 TRBD1 TRBV2 TGTGCCAGACAGGGGTCAAGCGGGGCCAACGTCCTGACTTTC CARQGSSGANVLTF
. TRBJ1-2 . TRBV15 TGTGCCACCAGCAGAGAGGAAGGGGATGGCTACACCTTC CATSREEGDGYTF
many TRBJ2-1 . TRBV2 TGTGCCAGCAGTGCTGGGGGCGAGCAGTTCTTC CASSAGGEQFF
. TRBJ2-1 . TRBV7-9 TGTGCCAGCAGCTTTGGGCTAGCGTCGTTAGGAGATGAGCAGTTCTTC CASSFGLASLGDEQFF
. TRBJ1-2 . TRBV2 TGTGCCAGCGGAGAGCCGACAGTATACTCTGGAAACACCTTC CASGEPTVYSGNTF
. TRBJ2-1 . TRBV20-1 TGCAGTGCTGTACAGACAGAGACAGTCTACAATGAGCAGTTCTTC CSAVQTETVYNEQFF
once TRBJ1-6 . TRBV10-2 TGCGCCAGCAGTGGGGCTCTGAATTCACCCCTCCACTTT CASSGALNSPLHF
. TRBJ2-5 TRBD1 TRBV10-2 TGCGCCACGGGGACAGTGCGAAAAGAGACCCAGTACTTC CATGTVRKETQYF
. TRBJ2-7 . TRBV19 TGTGCCAGTAGCACTAGGGGCTCGAGTGGGGACGAGCAGTACTTC CASSTRGSSGDEQYF
. TRBJ2-3 . TRBV12-5 TGTGCTAGTGGTACGATCGGGGCAGATACGCAGTATTTT CASGTIGADTQYF
. TRBJ2-7 TRBD1 TRBV11-3 TGTGCCAGCAGCGCCGGGACAGGGGTGGACGAGCAGTACTTC CASSAGTGVDEQYF
once TRBJ2-3 TRBD2 TRBV7-3 TGTGCCACCGGGGGTATAGCGGGGGGGCCGACAGATACGCAGTATTTT CATGGIAGGPTDTQYF
many TRBJ2-1 . TRBV7-9 TGTGCCAGCAGCTTAGGTAGGGGGAACAATGAGCAGTTCTTC CASSLGRGNNEQFF
. TRBJ1-6 . TRBV5-1 TGCGCCAGCCGAAGACAACCTGAAAATAATTCACCCCTCCACTTT CASRRQPENNSPLHF
. TRBJ1-5 . TRBV7-8 TGTGCCAGCAGCTTTGGACAGTTTCAGGGTAGCAATCAGCCCCAGCATTTT CASSFGQFQGSNQPQHF
. TRBJ1-3 . TRBV7-6 TGTGCCAGCAGCCTAGGACGGCGAACTGGAAACACCATATATTTT CASSLGRRTGNTIYF
many TRBJ2-7 . TRBV2 TGTGCCAGCATTCCCCCCGGGACTTCCTACGAGCAGTACTTC CASIPPGTSYEQYF
. TRBJ2-5 . TRBV9 TGTGCCAGCAGCGTAGTTCCAGAGCTGGTAGGGACCCAGTACTTC CASSVVPELVGTQYF